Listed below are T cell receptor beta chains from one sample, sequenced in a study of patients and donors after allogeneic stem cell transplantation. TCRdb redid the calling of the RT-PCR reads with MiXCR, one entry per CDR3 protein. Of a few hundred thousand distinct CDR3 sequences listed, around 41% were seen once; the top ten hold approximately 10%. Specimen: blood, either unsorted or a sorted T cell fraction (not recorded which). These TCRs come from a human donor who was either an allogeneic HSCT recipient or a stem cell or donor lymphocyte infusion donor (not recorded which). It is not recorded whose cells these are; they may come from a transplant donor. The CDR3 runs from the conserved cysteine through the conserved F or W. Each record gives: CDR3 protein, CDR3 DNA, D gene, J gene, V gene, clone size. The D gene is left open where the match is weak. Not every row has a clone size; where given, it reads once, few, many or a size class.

cdr3_aa: CASSYSRPGSTLHF; cdr3_nt: TGTGCCAGCAGTTACTCGAGGCCTGGGTCCACCTTGCACTTC; d_call: NA; j_call: TRBJ2-7; v_call: TRBV6-5; clone_size: few
cdr3_aa: CASSGGQKSTEAFF; cdr3_nt: TGCGCCAGCAGCGGGGGACAGAAGAGCACTGAAGCTTTCTTT; d_call: TRBD1; j_call: TRBJ1-1; v_call: TRBV5-1; clone_size: few
cdr3_aa: CANRGRNTEAFF; cdr3_nt: TGTGCCAACCGTGGTAGGAACACTGAAGCTTTCTTT; d_call: NA; j_call: TRBJ1-1; v_call: TRBV2; clone_size: NA
cdr3_aa: CASILRGDRVTEKLFF; cdr3_nt: TGTGCCAGCATCTTAAGAGGGGACAGGGTTACTGAAAAACTGTTTTTT; d_call: TRBD1; j_call: TRBJ1-4; v_call: TRBV5-5; clone_size: NA
cdr3_aa: CATSYRGREQFF; cdr3_nt: TGTGCCACCAGCTACCGGGGACGTGAGCAGTTCTTC; d_call: NA; j_call: TRBJ2-1; v_call: TRBV15; clone_size: few
cdr3_aa: CAWSAPPPGTPKGGYTF; cdr3_nt: TGTGCCTGGAGTGCTCCACCCCCCGGGACACCCAAGGGTGGCTACACCTTC; d_call: NA; j_call: TRBJ1-2; v_call: TRBV30; clone_size: NA
cdr3_aa: CASSQQEYNEQFF; cdr3_nt: TGTGCCAGCTCACAACAGGAGTACAATGAGCAGTTCTTC; d_call: NA; j_call: TRBJ2-1; v_call: TRBV18; clone_size: NA
cdr3_aa: CASSATSGRPNEQFF; cdr3_nt: TGTGCCAGCAGCGCGACTAGCGGCCGTCCCAATGAGCAGTTCTTC; d_call: TRBD2; j_call: TRBJ2-1; v_call: TRBV7-2; clone_size: NA
cdr3_aa: CASRKGRGTDTQYF; cdr3_nt: TGCGCCAGCAGGAAGGGTCGGGGCACAGATACGCAGTATTTT; d_call: NA; j_call: TRBJ2-3; v_call: TRBV5-1; clone_size: NA
cdr3_aa: CASSLMGLTGELFF; cdr3_nt: TGCGCCAGCAGCCTTATGGGTCTCACCGGGGAGCTGTTTTTT; d_call: NA; j_call: TRBJ2-2; v_call: TRBV5-1; clone_size: NA
cdr3_aa: CAWSVREGNEQFF; cdr3_nt: TGTGCCTGGAGTGTAAGGGAGGGTAATGAGCAGTTCTTC; d_call: TRBD2; j_call: TRBJ2-1; v_call: TRBV30; clone_size: NA
cdr3_aa: CASSQEPRFKAFF; cdr3_nt: TGTGCCAGCAGCCAAGAGCCGCGTTTCAAAGCTTTCTTT; d_call: NA; j_call: TRBJ1-1; v_call: TRBV4-2; clone_size: NA
cdr3_aa: CASSLVRNEQFF; cdr3_nt: TGTGCCAGCAGCTTAGTACGCAATGAGCAGTTCTTC; d_call: NA; j_call: TRBJ2-1; v_call: TRBV11-2; clone_size: few
cdr3_aa: CASSGGTELFF; cdr3_nt: TGTGCCAGCAGTGGGGGGACGGAACTGTTTTTT; d_call: NA; j_call: TRBJ1-4; v_call: TRBV25-1; clone_size: few
cdr3_aa: CASSLEGLAGRFTDTQYF; cdr3_nt: TGCGCCAGCAGCTTGGAAGGACTAGCGGGGAGATTCACAGATACGCAGTATTTT; d_call: TRBD2; j_call: TRBJ2-3; v_call: TRBV5-1; clone_size: NA